These 8 T cell receptor beta chains were all obtained from the same sample, sequenced in a study of post-analysis software for immune sequencing data. Whole-study findings and limits: When patients were compared with controls, about five TRBV segments were more frequent, TRBV5-6, TRBV5-1 and TRBV20-1 among them.

No cognate antigen is known for these TCRs. Prepared TCR beta cDNA libraries contained unique molecular identifiers. TCRdb analysed the PCR reads with MiXCR anew, one entry per CDR3 protein. The repertoire consists of about 200,000 distinct CDR3 sequences, with 29% occurring once and the leading ten covering about 3.4%. Specimen: blood. All receptors derive from a girl aged 2 to 17 with multiple sclerosis.

This clonotype has at least ten counts. The rearrangement uses TRBV20-1 and TRBJ2-6; 8 nucleotides line up with TRBD1. Germline CDR1 reads DFQATT; CDR2 reads SNEGSKA (reference sequence). V trimming: 5 bases; J trimming: 8 bases; junction bases outside the gene matches: 5. The CDR3 is made up of 13 amino acids. Here the CDR3 DNA reads TGCAGTGCTCCTGACAGGGGAACCAACGTCCTGACTTTC. It is translated as CSAPDRGTNVLTF.

The rearrangement uses TRBV20-1 and TRBJ1-1; D ambiguous. V lost 2 bases and J lost 1, with 11 bases in between. The CDR3 runs to 14 residues. Germline V gene lookup returns CDR1 DFQATT and CDR2 SNEGSKA (reference sequence). Here the CDR3 DNA reads TGCAGTGCTAGAACCCCGGCGGCGAACACTGAAGCTTTCTTT. Protein product: CSARTPAANTEAFF.

In regard to this clonotype: Germline and junction disagree at one end, which may indicate a read error. The chain carries TRBV12-3 or TRBV12-4 and TRBJ2-7, with 8 bases identical to TRBD2. CDR3 size: 15 residues. DNA of the CDR3: TGTGTCAGCACTCAGGCAGTAGCGGGACGCCGCGAGCAGTACTTC. Amino acids: CVSTQAVAGRREQYF.

This clonotype occurred many times. The gene calls are TRBV29-1 and TRBJ2-7; D is unclear. Germline V gene lookup returns CDR1 SQVTM and CDR2 ANQGSEA. The CDR3 sequence is 12 residues long. V was trimmed by 0 bases and J by 0 bases, leaving 3 bases between them. The CDR3, as DNA: TGCAGCGTTGAAGAAAGCTCCTACGAGCAGTACTTC. Amino acids: CSVEESSYEQYF.

The chain links TRBV5-1 to TRBJ2-5; D remains ambiguous. V was trimmed by 0 bases and J by 2 bases, leaving 8 bases between them. Germline loops: CDR1 SGHRS, CDR2 YFSETQ. The CDR3 is 14 amino acids. The CDR3 bases are TGCGCCAGCAGCTTGGGCTCCTCTCAAGAGACCCAGTACTTC. It specifies CASSLGSSQETQYF.

The chain couples TRBV2 to TRBJ1-5; D gene ambiguous. Trimming removed 3 bases from V and 3 bases from J, with 24 bases in between. CDR1 is SNHLY and CDR2 is FYNNEI in the germline V gene. This CDR3 region has 19 residues. CDR3 DNA sequence: TGTGCCAGCAGTGACGGGGTGTGGGGTCCAGAAGTATCCAATCAGCCCCAGCATTTT. Its protein product is CASSDGVWGPEVSNQPQHF.

With respect to this clonotype: A much larger clone lies one base from this, so it may be a read error. The V and J genes are TRBV29-1 and TRBJ2-5; TRBD2 might be the D (5 bases). Per the germline V gene, CDR1 is SQVTM and CDR2 is ANQGSEA. Trimming took off 7 bases at V and 11 bases at J, with 29 bases between the two ends. The CDR3 covers 15 residues. The CDR3 region is CSANDLTPKSGRQYF. DNA for the CDR3: TGCAGCGCAAATGATCTAACCCCTAAGAGCGGTCGGCAGTACTTC.

This clonotype was found a few times. The chain uses TRBV2 and TRBJ1-2; a possible D gene is TRBD1 (6 bases). The CDR3 is 16 residues long. Germline-derived CDR1 and CDR2 are SNHLY and FYNNEI. V lost 1 base, J lost 5 bases, and 17 bases lay in between. CDR3 sequence reads: CASSEVGSGERYGYTF. The CDR3 bases are TGTGCCAGCAGTGAAGTCGGCTCAGGGGAGCGGTATGGCTACACCTTC.